The 16 T cell receptor beta chains below were found in one sample sequenced in a study of metastatic and nonmetastatic thyroid tumors. TCRdb called clones again from the PCR reads with MiXCR. The repertoire includes roughly 59,000 clones, around 16% of them detected once, and just under 9.5% sits in the top ten. Treatment of any kind had been given to no patient before thyroid surgery. What was sequenced was blood. These receptors were collected from a male donor with papillary thyroid cancer or a benign thyroid nodule (not recorded which). Some clones in this sample may be carry-over from other donors' samples.

The chain is built from TRBV20-1 and TRBJ2-7, with unresolved D. Germline CDR1 is DFQATT and CDR2 is SNEGSKA (reference sequence). This CDR3 spans 11 amino acids. The V and J ends lost 1 base and 13 bases respectively, with 14 bases between them. This CDR3 reads CSARVEYDHYV. CDR3 in DNA: TGCAGTGCTAGAGTGGAGTACGATCATTACGTC.

Ten or more counts support this clone. V and J are TRBV4-1 and TRBJ2-7, with 7 bases lining up with TRBD1. The V segment lost 1 base and the J segment 5 bases; nucleotides outside the gene matches: 8. The CDR3 extends over 15 amino acids. The germline V gene encodes CDR1 MGHRA and CDR2 YSYEKL. CDR3 bases: TGCGCCAGCAGCCAAGGAGACAGGGACGGAAACGAGCAGTACTTC. Residues: CASSQGDRDGNEQYF.

The table lists this clone with many counts. The chain uses TRBV29-1 and TRBJ2-1, with a weak D call TRBD1 (6 bases). CDR1 is SQVTM and CDR2 is ANQGSEA in the germline V gene. The CDR3 contains 14 residues. Trimming took 5 bases from V and 5 from J, leaving 16 bases between them. CDR3 residues: CSVHDRSSNNEQFF. The CDR3 coding sequence is TGCAGCGTTCATGACAGGTCTTCGAACAATGAGCAGTTCTTC.

This clone occurred many times. The chain has TRBV6-4 and TRBJ2-2; D ambiguous. Trimming took 3 bases from V and 5 from J, leaving 7 bases between them. The germline CDR1 and CDR2 sequences are MRHNA and SNTAGT. This CDR3 is 13 amino acids long. The CDR3 is CASSDRATGELFF. CDR3 DNA: TGTGCCAGCAGTGATAGGGCGACCGGGGAGCTGTTTTTT.

Points on this clone: Possible read error: a much larger clone is one base away. Other DNA variants within this sample encode the same CDR3. V is TRBV9 and J is TRBJ1-1, with D unresolved. CDR3 length: 14 residues. Germline V gene sequence: CDR1 SGDLS, CDR2 YYNGEE. The CDR3 DNA reads TGTGCCAGCAGCGTAGACAATAGAGGCACTGAAGCTTTCTTC. Translating gives CASSVDNRGTEAFF.

The sample holds many counts of this clone. The J gene is TRBJ1-2, the V gene TRBV6-5, with 8 bases fitting TRBD1. Germline V gene data show CDR1 as MNHEY and CDR2 as SVGAGI. The junction had 8 bases not matched to a gene; V was cut back by 2 bases and J by 6 bases. The CDR3 loop spans 15 amino acids. The CDR3 DNA sequence: TGTGCCAGCAGTTACCCCGGACAGGGAAAGAATGGCTACACCTTC. Encoded protein: CASSYPGQGKNGYTF.

The chain recombines TRBV11-3 with TRBJ2-1; unclear D gene. CDR1 and CDR2 (germline): SGHNT, YENEEA. The CDR3 is 14 amino acids. With 1 base removed from V and 1 base from J, the gap between germline ends came to 5 bases. CDR3 region: CASSLGGSYNEQFF. CDR3 DNA: TGTGCCAGCAGCTTAGGAGGTTCCTACAATGAGCAGTTCTTC. The variable domain in full, with the rest retrieved from reference TRBV11-3 and TRBJ2-1, is EAGVVQSPRYKIIEKKQPVAFWCNPISGHNTLYWYLQNLGQGPELLIRYENEEAVDDSQLPKDRFSAERLKGVDSTLKIQPAELGDSAVYLCASSLGGSYNEQFFGPGTRLTVL.

This clone has ten or more counts. V and J are TRBV4-1 and TRBJ2-3, with unresolved D. V lost 2 bases to trimming and J lost 4 bases, with 10 bases between them. Germline CDR1 and CDR2: MGHRA and YSYEKL. The CDR3 covers 14 residues. The CDR3 bases are TGCGCCAGCAGCCAAAGTGACGTGCCAGATACGCAGTATTTT. It codes for CASSQSDVPDTQYF.

The table lists this clone with many counts. The chain joins TRBV29-1 to TRBJ2-2; 7 bases are a match to TRBD1. The germline CDR1 and CDR2 sequences are SQVTM and ANQGSEA. The CDR3 runs 13 residues. CDR3 sequence reads: CSAGTGAPGELFF. The CDR3 DNA is TGCAGTGCCGGAACAGGGGCCCCCGGGGAGCTGTTTTTT.

Many counts were recorded for this clone. The rearrangement uses TRBV20-1 and TRBJ2-3; weak D call: TRBD2 (5 bases). CDR1 is DFQATT and CDR2 is SNEGSKA in the germline V gene (reference sequence). The CDR3 has 15 amino acids. Trimming stripped 0 bases from V and 2 bases from J, with 12 bases between. The CDR3 DNA is TGCAGTGCTAGAGATCTCGAGGGTTTCACAGATACGCAGTATTTT. It codes for CSARDLEGFTDTQYF.

In regard to this clone: A much more abundant neighbour one base away suggests this may be a read error. The DNA for the CDR3 is TGTGCCACCAGTGATTTACTCCGCCCAAGCACCACTTCCTACGGGCAGTACGTC. It translates to CATSDLLRPSTTSYGQYV. This sequence joins TRBV24-1 and TRBJ2-7; D gene uncertain. The CDR3 is 18 amino acids. Germline CDR1 and CDR2: KGHDR and SFDVKD.

The chain carries TRBV2 and TRBJ1-5, with D possibly being TRBD1 (6 bases). CDR1 is SNHLY, CDR2 FYNNEI, per germline. CDR3 size: 14 residues. V shed 9 bases and J shed 6 bases, with 18 bases lying between them. CDR3 sequence reads: CASSTQGLGQPQHF. The CDR3 DNA reads TGTGCCAGTAGTACACAGGGTTTGGGTCAGCCCCAGCATTTT.

This clone showed up many times. The chain employs TRBV19 and TRBJ1-6; D gene unclear. CDR1 and CDR2 (germline): LNHDA, SQIVND (reference sequence). Between the trimmed V and J ends, which lost 5 bases and 7 bases, there was a span of 9 bases. This CDR3 has 13 residues. The CDR3 region has the DNA TGTGCCAGTAGTCCCGGACTGAATTCACCCCTCCACTTT. Amino acids: CASSPGLNSPLHF.

The gene calls are TRBV5-4 and TRBJ1-4, with D unclear. The CDR3 consists of 14 residues. V lost 3 bases, J lost 6 bases, and 12 bases lay in between. CDR1 SGHNT and CDR2 YYREEE come from the germline V gene (reference sequence). CDR3 nucleotide sequence: TGTGCCAGCAGCTCTCTCCCTGTGGATGAAAAACTGTTTTTT. Its translation: CASSSLPVDEKLFF.

This clone was seen repeatedly, ten times or more. A much larger clone lies a single base off, so this may be a read error. The chain uses TRBV27 and TRBJ2-5; maybe TRBD1 (8 bases). Germline V gives CDR1 MNHEY, CDR2 SMNVEV (reference sequence). V lost 8 bases and J lost 2, with 18 bases in between. The CDR3 extends over 15 amino acids. CDR3 protein: CASRSNRGGQETQYF. The CDR3 bases are TGTGCCAGCCGTTCGAACAGGGGGGGACAAGAGACCCAGTACTTC.

This clone was counted at least ten times. This chain joins TRBV5-6 and TRBJ2-7, with TRBD1 identical over 7 bases. CDR1 SGHDT and CDR2 YYEEEE come from the germline V gene. The V and J ends lost 2 bases and 5 bases, in that order; junction bases with no gene match: 4. The CDR3 contains 13 residues. CDR3 DNA sequence: TGTGCCAGCAGCTTAGGGGGCAGGGACGAGCAGTACGTC. This encodes CASSLGGRDEQYV.